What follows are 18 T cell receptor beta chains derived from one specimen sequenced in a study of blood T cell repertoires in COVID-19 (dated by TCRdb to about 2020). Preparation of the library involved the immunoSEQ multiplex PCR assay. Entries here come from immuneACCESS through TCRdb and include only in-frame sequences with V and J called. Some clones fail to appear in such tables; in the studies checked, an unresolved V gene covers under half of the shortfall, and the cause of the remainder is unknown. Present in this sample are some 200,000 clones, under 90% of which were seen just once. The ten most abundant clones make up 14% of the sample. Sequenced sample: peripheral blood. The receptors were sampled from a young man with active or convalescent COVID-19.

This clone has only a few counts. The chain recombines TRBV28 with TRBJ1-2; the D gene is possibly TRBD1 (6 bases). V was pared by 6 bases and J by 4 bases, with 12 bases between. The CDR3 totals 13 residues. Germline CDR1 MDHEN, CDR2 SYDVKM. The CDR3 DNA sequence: TGTGCCAGCAGCCCCGGGGGGCGCTATGGCTACACCTTC. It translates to CASSPGGRYGYTF.

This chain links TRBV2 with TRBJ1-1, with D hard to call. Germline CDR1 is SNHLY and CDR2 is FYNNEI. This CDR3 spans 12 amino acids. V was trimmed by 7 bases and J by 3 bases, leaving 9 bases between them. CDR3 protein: CASTLGYTEAFF. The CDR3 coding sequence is TGTGCCAGCACCCTCGGGTACACTGAAGCTTTCTTT.

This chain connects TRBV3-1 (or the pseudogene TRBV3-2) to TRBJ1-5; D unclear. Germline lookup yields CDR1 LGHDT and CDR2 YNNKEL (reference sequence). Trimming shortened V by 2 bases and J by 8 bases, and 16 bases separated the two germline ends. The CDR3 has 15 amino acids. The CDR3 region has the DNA TGTGCCAGCAGCCAATCCAGGCAGTCTTGGAAGCCCCAGCATTTT. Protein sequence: CASSQSRQSWKPQHF.

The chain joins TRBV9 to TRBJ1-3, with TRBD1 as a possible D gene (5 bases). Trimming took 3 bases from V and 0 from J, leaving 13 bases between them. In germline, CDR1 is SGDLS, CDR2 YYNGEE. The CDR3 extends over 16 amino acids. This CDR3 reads CASSASDTSSGNTIYF. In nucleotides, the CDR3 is TGTGCCAGCAGCGCCTCGGACACCAGCTCTGGAAACACCATATATTTT.

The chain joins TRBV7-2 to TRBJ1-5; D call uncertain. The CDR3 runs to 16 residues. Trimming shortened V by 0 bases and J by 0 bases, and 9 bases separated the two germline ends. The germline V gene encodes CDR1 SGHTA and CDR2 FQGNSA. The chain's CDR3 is CASSLAPGYSNQPQHF. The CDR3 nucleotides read TGTGCCAGCAGCTTAGCGCCGGGTTATAGCAATCAGCCCCAGCATTTT.

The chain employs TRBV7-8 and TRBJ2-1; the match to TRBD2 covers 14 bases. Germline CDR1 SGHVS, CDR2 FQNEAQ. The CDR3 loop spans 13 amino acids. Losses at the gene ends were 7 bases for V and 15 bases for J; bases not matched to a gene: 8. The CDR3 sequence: CASTWTSGRTPFF. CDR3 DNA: TGTGCCAGCACCTGGACTAGCGGGAGGACCCCGTTCTTC.

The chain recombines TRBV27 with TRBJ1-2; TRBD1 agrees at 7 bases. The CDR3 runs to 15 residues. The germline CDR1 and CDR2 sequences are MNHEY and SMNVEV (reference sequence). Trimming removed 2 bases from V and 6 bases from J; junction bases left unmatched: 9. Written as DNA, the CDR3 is TGTGCCAGCAGTTTAAGGACAGGAAGGCGGGATGGCTACACCTTC. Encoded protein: CASSLRTGRRDGYTF.

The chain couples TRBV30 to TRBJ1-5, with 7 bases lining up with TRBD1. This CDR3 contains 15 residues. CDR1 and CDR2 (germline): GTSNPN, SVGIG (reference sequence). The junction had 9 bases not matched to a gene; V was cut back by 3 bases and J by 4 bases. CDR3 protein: CAWSLGRGTNQPQHF. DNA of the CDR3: TGTGCCTGGAGCCTAGGCAGGGGGACAAATCAGCCCCAGCATTTT.

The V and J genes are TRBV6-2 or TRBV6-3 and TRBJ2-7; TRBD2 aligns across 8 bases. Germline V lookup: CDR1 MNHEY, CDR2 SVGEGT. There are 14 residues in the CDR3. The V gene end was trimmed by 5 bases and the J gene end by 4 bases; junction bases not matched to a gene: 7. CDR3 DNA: TGTGCCAGCAGTGTCGGGGGGGGGTTTTACGAGCAGTACGTC. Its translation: CASSVGGGFYEQYV.

CDR3 in DNA: TGTGCCAGCAGCTTCCTTACAGATACGCAGTATTTT. It encodes CASSFLTDTQYF. This chain links TRBV7-9 with TRBJ2-3; unclear D gene. CDR3 length: 12 amino acids. Germline V lookup: CDR1 SEHNR, CDR2 FQNEAQ (reference sequence). Trimming took 3 bases from V and 3 from J, leaving 4 bases between them.

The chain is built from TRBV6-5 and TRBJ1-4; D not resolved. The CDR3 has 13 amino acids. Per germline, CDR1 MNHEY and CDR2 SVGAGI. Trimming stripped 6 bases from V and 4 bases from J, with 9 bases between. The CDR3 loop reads CASRRQFNEKLFF. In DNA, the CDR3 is TGTGCCAGCAGGAGGCAGTTTAATGAAAAACTGTTTTTT.

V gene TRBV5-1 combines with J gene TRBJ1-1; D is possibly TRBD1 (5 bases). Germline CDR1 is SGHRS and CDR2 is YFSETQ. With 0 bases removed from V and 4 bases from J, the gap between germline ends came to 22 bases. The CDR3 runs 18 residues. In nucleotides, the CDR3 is TGCGCCAGCAGCTTGGACTTTGAACTCACAGGCCCGGGCACTGAAGCTTTCTTT. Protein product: CASSLDFELTGPGTEAFF.

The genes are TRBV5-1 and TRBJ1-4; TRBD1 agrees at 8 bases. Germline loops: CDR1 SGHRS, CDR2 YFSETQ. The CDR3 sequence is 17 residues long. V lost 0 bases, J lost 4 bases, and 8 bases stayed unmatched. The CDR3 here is CASSLVGQVAGNEKLFF. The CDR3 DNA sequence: TGCGCCAGCAGCTTGGTGGGACAGGTTGCGGGTAATGAAAAACTGTTTTTT.

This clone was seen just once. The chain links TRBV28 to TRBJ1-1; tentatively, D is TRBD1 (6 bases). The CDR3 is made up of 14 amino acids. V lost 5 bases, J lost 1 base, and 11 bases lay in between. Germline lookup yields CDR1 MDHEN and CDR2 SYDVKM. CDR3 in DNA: TGTGCCAGCAGTACCCCGGGACAGAACACTGAAGCTTTCTTT. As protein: CASSTPGQNTEAFF.

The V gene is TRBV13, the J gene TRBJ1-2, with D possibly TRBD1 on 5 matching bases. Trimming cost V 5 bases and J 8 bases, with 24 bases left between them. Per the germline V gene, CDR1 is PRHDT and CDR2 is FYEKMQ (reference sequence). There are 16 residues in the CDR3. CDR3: CASSPKTNGTYQGYTF. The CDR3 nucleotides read TGTGCCAGCAGCCCGAAGACGAACGGGACTTATCAAGGCTACACCTTC.

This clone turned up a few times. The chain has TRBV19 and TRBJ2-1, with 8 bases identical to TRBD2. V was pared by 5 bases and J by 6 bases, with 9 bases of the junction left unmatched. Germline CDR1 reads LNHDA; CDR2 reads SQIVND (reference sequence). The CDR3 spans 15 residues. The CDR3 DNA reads TGTGCCAGTAGTCGCGGGACTAGTGGACCCAATGAGCAGTTCTTC. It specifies CASSRGTSGPNEQFF.

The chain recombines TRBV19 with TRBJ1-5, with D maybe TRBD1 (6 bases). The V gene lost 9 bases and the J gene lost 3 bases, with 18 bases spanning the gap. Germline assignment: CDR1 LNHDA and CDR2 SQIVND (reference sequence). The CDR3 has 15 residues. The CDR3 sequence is CASLPHRDPNQPQHF. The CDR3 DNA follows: TGTGCCAGCTTACCTCACAGGGATCCCAATCAGCCCCAGCATTTT. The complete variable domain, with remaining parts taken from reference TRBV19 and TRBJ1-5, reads DGGITQSPKYLFRKEGQNVTLSCEQNLNHDAMYWYRQDPGQGLRLIYYSQIVNDFQKGDIAEGYSVSREKKESFPLTVTSAQKNPTAFYLCASLPHRDPNQPQHFGDGTRLSIL.

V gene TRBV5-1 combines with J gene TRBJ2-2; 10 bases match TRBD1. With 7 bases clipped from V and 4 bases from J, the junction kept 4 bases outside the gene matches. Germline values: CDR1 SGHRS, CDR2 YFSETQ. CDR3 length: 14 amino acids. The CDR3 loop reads CASSTGGLTGELFF. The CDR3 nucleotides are TGCGCCAGCTCGACAGGGGGCCTCACCGGGGAGCTGTTTTTT.